This T cell receptor (beta chain) was sequenced in a study of T cell repertoires in cytomegalovirus infection. Study-wide context: Public TCR beta signatures provided an indication of both CMV infection and a matching HLA type.

TCRdb itself ran the reads through MiXCR, one entry per CDR3 protein. The sample has hundreds of thousands of distinct CDR3 sequences; approximately 34% are singletons. The CDR3 is 14 amino acids. Trimming left V 0 bases short and J 4 bases short, with 10 bases between. The V gene's germline CDR1 is DFQATT and CDR2 SNEGSKA (reference sequence). The sample holds a few counts of this clonotype. Material: PBMCs. The origin of this receptor is a human donor in good health (CMV status not recorded). Some clones in this sample may be carry-over from other donors' samples. V gene TRBV20-1 combines with J gene TRBJ2-1; D ambiguous. The CDR3 nucleotides are TGCAGTGCTAGAGATCTTTCGGGTTACAATGAGCAGTTCTTC. It translates to CSARDLSGYNEQFF.